The clone carrying this T cell receptor beta chain showed up many times. The read terminates 3 residues ahead of where the CDR3 ends, so the germline J gene completes it. This sample is part of a study of T cell clonality in common variable immunodeficiency. CDR3 length: 15 residues. Germline V gene sequence: CDR1 SNHLY, CDR2 FYNNEI. J gave up 1 base and V 7 bases, and 3 bases lay outside the gene matches. Only in-frame clones appear in the TCRdb table, and some are missing; sequencing was by immunoSEQ multiplex PCR. Sampling found roughly 60,000 clones, none seen once. The source is a person between 18 and 69 years old in good health. The sample was peripheral blood mononuclear cells. The V and J genes are TRBV2 and TRBJ2-7; TRBD2 aligns across 14 bases. Partial CDR3 DNA: TGTGCCAGCACGGGACTAGCGGGAGTGTCCTACGAG. Translating gives CASTGLAGVSYE. The whole CDR3 protein is CASTGLAGVSYEQYF.